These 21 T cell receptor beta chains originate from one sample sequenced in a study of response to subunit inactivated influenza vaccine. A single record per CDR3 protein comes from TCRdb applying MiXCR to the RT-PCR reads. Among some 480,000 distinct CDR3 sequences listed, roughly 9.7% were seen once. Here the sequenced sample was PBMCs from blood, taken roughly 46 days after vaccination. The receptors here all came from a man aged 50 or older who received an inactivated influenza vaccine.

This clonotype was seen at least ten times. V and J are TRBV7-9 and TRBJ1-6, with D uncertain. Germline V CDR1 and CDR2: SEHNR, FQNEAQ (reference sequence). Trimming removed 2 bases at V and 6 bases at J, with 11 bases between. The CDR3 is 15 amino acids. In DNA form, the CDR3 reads TGTGCCAGCAGCTTAAGGCTCAGTTCTAATTCACCCCTCCACTTT. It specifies CASSLRLSSNSPLHF.

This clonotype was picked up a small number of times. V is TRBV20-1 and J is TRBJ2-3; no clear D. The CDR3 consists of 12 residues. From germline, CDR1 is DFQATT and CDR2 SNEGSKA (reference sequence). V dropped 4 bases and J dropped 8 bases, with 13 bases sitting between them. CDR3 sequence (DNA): TGCAGTGCTAAGCACCCGCCGGGTACGCAGTATTTT. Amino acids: CSAKHPPGTQYF.

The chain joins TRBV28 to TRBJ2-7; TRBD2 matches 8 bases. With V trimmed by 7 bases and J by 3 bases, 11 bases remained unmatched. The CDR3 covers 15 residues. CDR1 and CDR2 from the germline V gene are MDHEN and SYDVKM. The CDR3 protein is CASNRAGEPLYEQYF. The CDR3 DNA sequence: TGTGCCAGCAACCGAGCGGGAGAGCCCCTCTACGAGCAGTACTTC.

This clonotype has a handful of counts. In DNA, the CDR3 is TGTGCCAGCAGCTTGGAGATAATGACGCAGTATTTT. Encoded protein: CASSLEIMTQYF. This rearrangement joins TRBV5-5 to TRBJ2-3, with no clear D. This CDR3 contains 12 residues. V was shortened by 0 bases and J by 9 bases, with 8 bases between the two germline ends. Germline V lookup: CDR1 SGHKS, CDR2 YYEKEE (reference sequence). Using reference TRBV5-5 and TRBJ2-3 for the parts outside the CDR3, the full variable domain is DAGVTQSPTHLIKTRGQQVTLRCSPISGHKSVSWYQQVLGQGPQFIFQYYEKEERGRGNFPDRFSARQFPNYSSELNVNALLLGDSALYLCASSLEIMTQYFGPGTRLTVL.

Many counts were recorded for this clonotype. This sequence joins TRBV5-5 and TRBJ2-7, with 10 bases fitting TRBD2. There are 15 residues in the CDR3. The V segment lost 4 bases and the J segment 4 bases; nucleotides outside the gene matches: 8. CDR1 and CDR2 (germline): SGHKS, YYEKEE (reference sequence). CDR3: CASSGPHSGRYEQYF. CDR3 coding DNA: TGTGCCAGCAGCGGGCCCCATAGCGGGAGGTACGAGCAGTACTTC.

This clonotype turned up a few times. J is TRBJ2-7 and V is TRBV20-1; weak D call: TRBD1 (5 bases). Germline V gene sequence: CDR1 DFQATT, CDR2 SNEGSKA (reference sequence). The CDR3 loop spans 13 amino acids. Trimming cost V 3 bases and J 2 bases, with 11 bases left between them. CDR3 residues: CSARRTQTYEQYF. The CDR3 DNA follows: TGCAGTGCTAGGCGGACACAGACCTACGAGCAGTACTTC.

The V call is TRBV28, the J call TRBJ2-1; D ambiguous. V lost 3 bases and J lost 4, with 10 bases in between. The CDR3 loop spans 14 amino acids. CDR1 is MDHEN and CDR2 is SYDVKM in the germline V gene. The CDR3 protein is CASSLDQTYNEQFF. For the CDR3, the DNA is TGTGCCAGCAGTTTGGACCAGACGTACAATGAGCAGTTCTTC.

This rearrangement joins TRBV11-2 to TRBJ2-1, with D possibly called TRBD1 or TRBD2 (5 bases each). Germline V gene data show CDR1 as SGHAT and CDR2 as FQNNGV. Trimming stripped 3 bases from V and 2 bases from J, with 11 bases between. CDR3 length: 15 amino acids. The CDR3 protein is CASSFRGDTYNEQFF. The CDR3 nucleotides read TGTGCCAGCAGCTTTAGGGGAGATACCTACAATGAGCAGTTCTTC.

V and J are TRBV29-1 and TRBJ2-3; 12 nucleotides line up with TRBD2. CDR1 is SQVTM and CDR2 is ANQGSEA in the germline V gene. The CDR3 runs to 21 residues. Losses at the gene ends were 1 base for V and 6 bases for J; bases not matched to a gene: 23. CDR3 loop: CSVEGLAGGPSHTPYVDTQYF. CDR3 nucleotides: TGCAGCGTTGAAGGGCTAGCGGGAGGGCCCTCCCACACTCCGTACGTGGATACGCAGTATTTT.

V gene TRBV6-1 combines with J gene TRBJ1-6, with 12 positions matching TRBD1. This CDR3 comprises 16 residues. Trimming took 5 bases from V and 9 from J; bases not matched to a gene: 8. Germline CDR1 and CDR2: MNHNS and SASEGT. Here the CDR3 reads CASSIAGTGGSSPLHF. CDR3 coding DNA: TGTGCCAGCAGTATAGCCGGGACAGGGGGCAGTTCACCCCTCCACTTT.

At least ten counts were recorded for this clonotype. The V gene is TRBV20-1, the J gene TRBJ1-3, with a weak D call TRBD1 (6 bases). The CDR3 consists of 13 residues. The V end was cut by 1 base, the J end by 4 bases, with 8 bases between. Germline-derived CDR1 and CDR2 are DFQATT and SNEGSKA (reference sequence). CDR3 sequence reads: CSARGGPGNTIYF. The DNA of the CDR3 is TGCAGTGCTAGAGGGGGGCCCGGAAACACCATATATTTT.

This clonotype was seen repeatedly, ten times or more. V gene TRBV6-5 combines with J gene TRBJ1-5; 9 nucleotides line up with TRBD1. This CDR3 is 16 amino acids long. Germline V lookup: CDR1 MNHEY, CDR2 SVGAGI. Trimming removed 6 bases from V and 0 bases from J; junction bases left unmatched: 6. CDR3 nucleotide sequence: TGTGCCAGCAGCCCCAGGACAGGGGTTAGCAATCAGCCCCAGCATTTT. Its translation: CASSPRTGVSNQPQHF.

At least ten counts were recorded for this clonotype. The CDR3 region is CASSLDRYTDTQYF. In DNA form, the CDR3 reads TGTGCCAGCAGCTTAGATAGATACACAGATACGCAGTATTTT. The V call is TRBV7-2, the J call TRBJ2-3; unclear D gene. In germline, CDR1 is SGHTA, CDR2 FQGNSA. The CDR3 sequence is 14 residues long. Trimming cost V 1 base and J 2 bases, with 7 bases left between them. The whole variable domain, remainder taken from reference TRBV7-2 and TRBJ2-3, is GAGVSQSPSNKVTEKGKDVELRCDPISGHTALYWYRQSLGQGLEFLIYFQGNSAPDKSGLPSDRFSAERTGGSVSTLTIQRTQQEDSAVYLCASSLDRYTDTQYFGPGTRLTVL.

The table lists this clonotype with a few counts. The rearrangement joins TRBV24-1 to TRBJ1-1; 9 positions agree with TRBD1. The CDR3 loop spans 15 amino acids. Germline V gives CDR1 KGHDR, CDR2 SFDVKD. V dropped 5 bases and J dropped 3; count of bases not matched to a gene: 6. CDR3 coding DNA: TGTGCCACCAGTGCCTCGGGACAGGGTGACACTGAAGCTTTCTTT. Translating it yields CATSASGQGDTEAFF.

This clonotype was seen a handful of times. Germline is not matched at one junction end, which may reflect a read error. Written as DNA, the CDR3 is TGTGCCAGCCAAGCAGGGGACCAAGAGGCCCAGTACTTC. Translation gives CASQAGDQEAQYF. The rearrangement links TRBV6-1 to TRBJ2-5; possible D gene TRBD1, 6 bases. CDR3 length: 13 residues. Germline loops: CDR1 MNHNS, CDR2 SASEGT.

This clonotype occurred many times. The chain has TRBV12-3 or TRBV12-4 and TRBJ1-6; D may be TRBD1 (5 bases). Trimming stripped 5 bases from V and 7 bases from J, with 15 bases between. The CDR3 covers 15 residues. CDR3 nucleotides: TGTGCCAGCAGTCCAACAGGATACAGCAATTCACCCCTCCACTTT. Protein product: CASSPTGYSNSPLHF.

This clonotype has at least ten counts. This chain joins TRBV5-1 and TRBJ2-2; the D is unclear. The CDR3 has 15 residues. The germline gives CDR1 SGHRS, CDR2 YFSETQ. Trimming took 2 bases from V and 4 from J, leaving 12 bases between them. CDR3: CASSLMVRGTGELFF. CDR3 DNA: TGCGCCAGCAGCTTAATGGTTCGCGGCACCGGGGAGCTGTTTTTT.

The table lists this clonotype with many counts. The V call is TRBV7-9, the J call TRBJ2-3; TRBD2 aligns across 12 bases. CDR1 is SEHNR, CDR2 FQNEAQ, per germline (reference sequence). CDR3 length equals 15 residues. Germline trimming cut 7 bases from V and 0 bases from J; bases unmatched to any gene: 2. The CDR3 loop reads CASTGTSGSTDTQYF. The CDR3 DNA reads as TGTGCCAGCACCGGGACTAGCGGGAGCACAGATACGCAGTATTTT.

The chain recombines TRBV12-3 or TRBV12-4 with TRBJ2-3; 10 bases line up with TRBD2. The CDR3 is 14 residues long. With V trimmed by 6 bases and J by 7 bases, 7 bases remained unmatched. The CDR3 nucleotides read TGTGCCAGCAGCTCTAGCGGGAGTGGTTATACGCAGTATTTT. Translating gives CASSSSGSGYTQYF.

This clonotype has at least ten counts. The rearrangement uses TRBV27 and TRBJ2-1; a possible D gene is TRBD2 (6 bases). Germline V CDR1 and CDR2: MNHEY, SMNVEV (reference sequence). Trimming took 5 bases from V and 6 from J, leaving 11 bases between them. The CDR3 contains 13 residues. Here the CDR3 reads CASSERAFNEQFF. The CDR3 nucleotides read TGTGCCAGCAGTGAGCGGGCGTTCAATGAGCAGTTCTTC.

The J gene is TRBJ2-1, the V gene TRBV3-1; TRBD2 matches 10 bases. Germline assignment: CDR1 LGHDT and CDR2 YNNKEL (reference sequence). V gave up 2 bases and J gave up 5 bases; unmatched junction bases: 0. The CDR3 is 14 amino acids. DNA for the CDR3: TGTGCCAGCAGCCAACTAGCGGGAGACAATGAGCAGTTCTTC. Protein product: CASSQLAGDNEQFF.